One sample yielded the 14 T cell receptor beta chains listed below, sequenced in a study of low-dose radiotherapy and immunotherapy resistance in tumors. TRAV- and TRBV-specific primers primed first-strand cDNA, covering alpha and beta chains. TCR amplification ran roughly 20 PCR cycles using constant-region and V-primer adapter primers. TCRdb independently ran MiXCR on the reads; one entry per CDR3 protein. The profile shows approximately 90,000 distinct CDR3 sequences, more than 7.5% of them singletons. Time point indicated: before trial treatment. The specimen comprised PBMCs, sampled before treatment. The receptors here all came from a male donor with prostate cancer.

The table lists this clonotype with many counts. The rearrangement links TRBV20-1 to TRBJ2-1, with TRBD2 matching over 8 bases. This CDR3 spans 15 amino acids. From germline, CDR1 is DFQATT and CDR2 SNEGSKA (reference sequence). V dropped 5 bases and J dropped 8; count of bases not matched to a gene: 14. This CDR3 reads CSAGISGLVSYEQFF. The CDR3 DNA sequence: TGCAGTGCTGGAATTTCGGGACTAGTATCGTATGAGCAGTTCTTC.

This clonotype was found many times. J is TRBJ2-5 and V is TRBV7-2; TRBD2 matches at 7 bases. Germline CDR1 SGHTA, CDR2 FQGNSA. The ends lost 8 bases at V and 2 bases at J; junction bases unmatched: 8. The CDR3 contains 14 residues. The CDR3 region has the DNA TGTGCCAGCGCGCAGGGAGGGATACAAGAGACCCAGTACTTC. It encodes CASAQGGIQETQYF.

In its sample, this clonotype was seen many times. CDR3 protein: CASSLDRFTEAFF. The CDR3 DNA reads TGTGCCAGCAGTTTAGACAGATTCACTGAAGCTTTCTTT. The rearrangement joins TRBV12-3 or TRBV12-4 to TRBJ1-1; D unresolved. Deletions cut 1 base from V and 4 bases from J, with 7 bases between. The CDR3 totals 13 residues.

Many counts were recorded for this clonotype. The rearrangement links TRBV5-1 to TRBJ2-3; D ambiguous. V lost 0 bases and J 3 bases, leaving 11 bases between the germline ends. Germline assignment: CDR1 SGHRS and CDR2 YFSETQ. The CDR3 is 15 residues long. CDR3 sequence reads: CASSLGKSGTDTQYF. CDR3 coding DNA: TGCGCCAGCAGCTTGGGAAAGTCAGGTACAGATACGCAGTATTTT.

This clonotype appeared many times. The genes are TRBV7-6 and TRBJ2-2; unclear D gene. The CDR3 covers 13 residues. V lost 0 bases and J 6 bases, leaving 5 bases between the germline ends. CDR1 and CDR2 (germline): SGHVS, FNYEAQ. The chain's CDR3 is CASSLAGPGELFF. In DNA, the CDR3 is TGTGCCAGCAGCTTAGCAGGGCCCGGGGAGCTGTTTTTT.

This clonotype was seen many times. The chain joins TRBV5-4 to TRBJ2-7; D may be TRBD1 or TRBD2 (5 bases each). Germline V gene lookup returns CDR1 SGHNT and CDR2 YYREEE (reference sequence). Trimming pared 2 bases from V and 3 bases from J, leaving 15 bases between. The CDR3 is 15 amino acids. DNA for the CDR3: TGTGCCAGCAGCTTTCAGGGTCAAGGGAGCTACGAGCAGTACTTC. It encodes CASSFQGQGSYEQYF. The whole variable domain, remainder taken from reference TRBV5-4 and TRBJ2-7, is ETGVTQSPTHLIKTRGQQVTLRCSSQSGHNTVSWYQQALGQGPQFIFQYYREEENGRGNFPPRFSGLQFPNYSSELNVNALELDDSALYLCASSFQGQGSYEQYFGPGTRLTVT.

This clonotype was detected many times. The rearrangement links TRBV30 to TRBJ2-7, with TRBD1 matching 9 bases. Germline V gene sequence: CDR1 GTSNPN, CDR2 SVGIG (reference sequence). This CDR3 spans 13 amino acids. With V trimmed by 8 bases and J by 2 bases, 7 bases remained unmatched. CDR3 amino acids: CALRGTGTYEQYF. CDR3 sequence (DNA): TGTGCCCTTAGGGGGACAGGGACCTACGAGCAGTACTTC.

There are many counts of this clonotype. The rearrangement links TRBV20-1 to TRBJ2-6, with D maybe TRBD1 (5 bases). The length of the CDR3 is 16 residues. Germline values: CDR1 DFQATT, CDR2 SNEGSKA (reference sequence). Trimming left V 5 bases short and J 0 bases short, with 14 bases between. The CDR3 DNA is TGCAGTGCTCCAGGGTTCATGGGCTCTGGGGCCAACGTCCTGACTTTC. Encoded protein: CSAPGFMGSGANVLTF.

This clonotype has at least ten counts. J is TRBJ2-1 and V is TRBV28; 7 positions agree with TRBD2. The CDR3 has 13 residues. V gave up 7 bases and J gave up 3 bases; unmatched junction bases: 3. Germline V lookup: CDR1 MDHEN, CDR2 SYDVKM. CDR3 sequence (DNA): TGTGCCAGCAAGGGCGGGAGCTACAATGAGCAGTTCTTC. It translates to CASKGGSYNEQFF.

This clonotype has ten or more counts. This sequence joins TRBV5-1 and TRBJ1-5; the match to TRBD1 covers 8 bases. The CDR3 sequence is 15 residues long. J lost 3 bases, V lost 0 bases, and 2 bases had no gene match. The germline V gene has CDR1 SGHRS and CDR2 YFSETQ. Written as DNA, the CDR3 is TGCGCCAGCAGCTTGGGGACAGGGAACAATCAGCCCCAGCATTTT. Its translation is CASSLGTGNNQPQHF.

This clonotype was picked up many times. The chain uses TRBV2 and TRBJ2-7, with D perhaps being TRBD1 or TRBD2 (5 bases each). This CDR3 contains 13 residues. V was trimmed by 3 bases and J by 9 bases, leaving 15 bases between them. Germline lookup yields CDR1 SNHLY and CDR2 FYNNEI. This CDR3 is CASSEGTVGRQYF. In DNA form, the CDR3 reads TGTGCCAGCAGTGAGGGGACGGTAGGTCGGCAGTACTTC. Together with reference TRBV2 and TRBJ2-7, the CDR3 gives the full variable domain: EPEVTQTPSHQVTQMGQEVILRCVPISNHLYFYWYRQILGQKVEFLVSFYNNEISEKSEIFDDQFSVERPDGSNFTLKIRSTKLEDSAMYFCASSEGTVGRQYFGPGTRLTVT.

In this sample, this clonotype turned up many times. The genes are TRBV12-3 or TRBV12-4 and TRBJ2-5, with 8 positions matching TRBD2. The CDR3 totals 13 residues. J was trimmed by 5 bases and V by 3 bases; bases with no gene match: 2. In nucleotides, the CDR3 is TGTGCCAGCAGTTTCGGGAGGGGCGAGACCCAGTACTTC. Translated, it gives CASSFGRGETQYF.

The genes are TRBV6-8 and TRBJ2-2; 7 nucleotides match TRBD1. The V segment lost 2 bases and the J segment 2 bases; nucleotides outside the gene matches: 5. Per the germline V gene, CDR1 is MNHGY and CDR2 is SAAAGT. CDR3 size: 16 residues. Here the CDR3 reads CASSYLRDRNTGELFF. Here the CDR3 DNA reads TGTGCCAGCAGTTACCTCCGGGACAGAAACACCGGGGAGCTGTTTTTT.

This clonotype was recorded at least ten times. The chain has TRBV13 and TRBJ2-1; 12 nucleotides agree with TRBD2. V trimming: 3 bases; J trimming: 10 bases; junction bases outside the gene matches: 7. Germline V gene lookup returns CDR1 PRHDT and CDR2 FYEKMQ (reference sequence). The CDR3 spans 15 residues. The CDR3 nucleotides read TGTGCCAGCAGCTTCCTAGCGGGAGGGCCAGGGGAGCAGTTCTTC. Its translation: CASSFLAGGPGEQFF. Full variable domain (rest looked up from reference TRBV13 and TRBJ2-1): AAGVIQSPRHLIKEKRETATLKCYPIPRHDTVYWYQQGPGQDPQFLISFYEKMQSDKGSIPDRFSAQQFSDYHSELNMSSLELGDSALYFCASSFLAGGPGEQFFGPGTRLTVL.